These 31 T cell receptor beta chains were all obtained from the same sample, sequenced in a study of PD-1 blockade in classical Hodgkin lymphoma. Assay: immunoSEQ multiplex PCR; the TCRdb copy retains only in-frame clones and omits some. The data hold 10,000 to 15,000 clones, with roughly 80% observed a single time. Each of the patients experienced relapse following autologous stem cell transplantation, and their brentuximab vedotin exposure differed. The sequenced sample was peripheral blood mononuclear cells (PBMCs), obtained at baseline. The receptors here all came from a human donor with classical Hodgkin lymphoma.

The V call is TRBV27, the J call TRBJ2-1; D might be TRBD2 (6 bases). Germline values: CDR1 MNHEY, CDR2 SMNVEV (reference sequence). This CDR3 has 16 residues. V gave up 4 bases and J gave up 6 bases, with 19 bases separating them. Here the CDR3 DNA reads TGTGCCAGCAGTTACCTGCGACTAGGCGCCGGCAATGAGCAGTTCTTC. It yields the protein CASSYLRLGAGNEQFF.

This clone came up a few times. This chain uses TRBV7-6 with TRBJ2-6; 8 bases align to TRBD2. Germline values: CDR1 SGHVS, CDR2 FNYEAQ. This CDR3 spans 14 amino acids. Trimming took 11 bases from V and 3 from J; bases not matched to a gene: 6. The CDR3: CASREGSGANVLTF. CDR3 bases: TGTGCCTCCCGGGAGGGGAGTGGGGCCAACGTCCTGACTTTC.

A single count supports this clone. The chain uses TRBV7-6 and TRBJ1-4, with 7 bases matching TRBD1. Germline loops: CDR1 SGHVS, CDR2 FNYEAQ. Trimming at V came to 6 bases and at J to 8 bases, leaving 12 bases not matched to a gene. This CDR3 region has 15 residues. CDR3 DNA: TGTGCCAGCAGTTATTCACAGGGGATAGGCGAAAAACTGTTTTTT. Translating gives CASSYSQGIGEKLFF.

CDR3 nucleotides: TGTGCCATCAGTGAAGACAGGGGGAAGAACACTGAAGCTTTCTTT. The encoded protein is CAISEDRGKNTEAFF. The chain recombines TRBV10-3 with TRBJ1-1; 9 bases are shared with TRBD1. CDR3 length: 15 residues. Germline CDR1 ENHRY, CDR2 SYGVKD. The J segment lost 1 base and the V segment lost 3 bases, leaving 3 bases of the junction unmatched.

This clone was picked up a small number of times. V usage is TRBV28 and J usage is TRBJ2-1, with 7 bases identical to TRBD2. The length of the CDR3 is 14 residues. CDR1 and CDR2 from the germline V gene are MDHEN and SYDVKM. V lost 6 bases to trimming and J lost 0 bases; unmatched junction nucleotides: 2. The CDR3 nucleotides read TGTGCCAGCAGACTAGCGCTCTCCTACAATGAGCAGTTCTTC. Amino acids: CASRLALSYNEQFF.

The chain couples TRBV5-8 to TRBJ2-7, with TRBD1 matching 8 bases. V was clipped by 0 bases and J by 1 base; unmatched bases: 6. The germline V gene has CDR1 SGHTS and CDR2 YDEGEE. The CDR3 is made up of 16 amino acids. CDR3 sequence: CASSLEGQVPSYEQYF. CDR3 coding DNA: TGTGCCAGCAGCTTGGAGGGACAGGTACCTTCCTACGAGCAGTACTTC.

The chain joins TRBV6-1 to TRBJ2-1, with 15 bases matching TRBD2. CDR3 length equals 17 residues. With 0 bases clipped from V and 15 bases from J, the junction kept 12 bases outside the gene matches. CDR1 is MNHNS and CDR2 is SASEGT in the germline V gene. CDR3 in amino acids: CASSEAIGTSGRSGWFF. CDR3 nucleotide sequence: TGTGCCAGCAGTGAAGCTATTGGGACTAGCGGGAGGTCAGGTTGGTTCTTC.

The rearrangement uses TRBV14 and TRBJ2-1, with D hard to call. Per germline, CDR1 SGHDN and CDR2 FVKESK. V was pared by 3 bases and J by 12 bases, with 30 bases between. The CDR3 spans 18 residues. CDR3 in amino acids: CASSQVESLIGRRSGQFF. The CDR3 DNA is TGTGCCAGCAGCCAGGTGGAGAGCCTGATAGGAAGGAGATCGGGGCAGTTCTTC. Together with reference TRBV14 and TRBJ2-1, the CDR3 gives the full variable domain: EAGVTQFPSHSVIEKGQTVTLRCDPISGHDNLYWYRRVMGKEIKFLLHFVKESKQDESGMPNNRFLAERTGGTYSTLKVQPAELEDSGVYFCASSQVESLIGRRSGQFFGPGTRLTVL.

The table lists this clone with a count of one. The V and J genes are TRBV2 and TRBJ2-5; TRBD2 matches 7 bases. The CDR3 consists of 14 residues. The junction had 3 bases not matched to a gene; V was cut back by 1 base and J by 4 bases. Germline CDR1 reads SNHLY; CDR2 reads FYNNEI. The CDR3 sequence: CASSEGGGRETQYF. CDR3 sequence (DNA): TGTGCCAGCAGTGAAGGGGGAGGGAGAGAGACCCAGTACTTC.

This clone was observed a single time. V gene TRBV11-2 combines with J gene TRBJ2-1; 8 positions match TRBD2. CDR3 length: 16 residues. Germline V lookup: CDR1 SGHAT, CDR2 FQNNGV. Trimming at V came to 1 base and at J to 0 bases, leaving 2 bases not matched to a gene. The CDR3 sequence is CASSLVAGSSYNEQFF. The CDR3 DNA reads as TGTGCCAGCAGCTTAGTAGCGGGGAGCTCCTACAATGAGCAGTTCTTC.

The rearrangement uses TRBV2 and TRBJ1-1; maybe TRBD1 (5 bases). The CDR3 is made up of 14 amino acids. CDR1 and CDR2 (germline): SNHLY, FYNNEI. The ends were cut back, 5 bases at V and 1 base at J, with 11 bases in the middle. The CDR3 loop is CASSYRRGNTEAFF. DNA of the CDR3: TGTGCCAGCAGTTACAGGCGAGGGAACACTGAAGCTTTCTTT.

This chain joins TRBV28 and TRBJ1-6; D gene ambiguous. V lost 3 bases, J lost 5 bases, and 8 bases lay in between. The CDR3 is made up of 14 amino acids. CDR1 and CDR2 from the germline V gene are MDHEN and SYDVKM. The CDR3 DNA reads as TGTGCCAGCAGTTTCTGGGGAAATAATTCACCCCTCCACTTT. It codes for CASSFWGNNSPLHF.

The chain has TRBV5-4 and TRBJ1-1, with a possible D match to TRBD1 (6 bases). This CDR3 has 15 amino acids. The V end lost 4 bases, the J end lost 1 base, and 14 bases lay between the germline ends. Germline values: CDR1 SGHNT, CDR2 YYREEE (reference sequence). This CDR3 is CASSPGTLSNTEAFF. Written as DNA, the CDR3 is TGTGCCAGCAGCCCAGGGACACTATCGAACACTGAAGCTTTCTTT.

This sequence joins TRBV5-6 and TRBJ1-1; 7 positions agree with TRBD1. The germline V gene encodes CDR1 SGHDT and CDR2 YYEEEE. The CDR3 has 14 amino acids. V lost 4 bases to trimming and J lost 3 bases; unmatched junction nucleotides: 6. DNA for the CDR3: TGTGCCAGCAGCGAGCCAGACAGGGACACTGAAGCTTTCTTT. Residues: CASSEPDRDTEAFF.

The CDR3 region is CASSQTGSYEQYF. CDR3 DNA: TGTGCCAGCAGCCAAACGGGGTCCTACGAGCAGTACTTC. The chain employs TRBV7-2 and TRBJ2-7, with D tentatively TRBD2 (5 bases). The CDR3 spans 13 residues. Between the trimmed V and J ends, which lost 5 bases and 1 base, there was a span of 9 bases. Germline CDR1 reads SGHTA; CDR2 reads FQGNSA.

Concerning this clone itself: At one of its ends the junction is not consistent with the germline gene, which may arise from a read error. V gene TRBV7-7 combines with J gene TRBJ2-1, with 9 bases matching TRBD2. This CDR3 is built from 15 residues. Germline CDR1 is SSHAT and CDR2 is FNYEAQ (reference sequence). This CDR3 reads CASSLGSSGKDEQFF. CDR3 nucleotides: TGTGCTAGCAGCTTAGGTTCTAGCGGGAAGGATGAGCAGTTCTTC.

With regard to this clone: Within the sample, other DNA sequences also encode this same CDR3. This rearrangement joins TRBV15 to TRBJ2-7; D might be TRBD2 (5 bases). Germline V gene lookup returns CDR1 LNHNV and CDR2 YYDKDF (reference sequence). Trimming shortened V by 5 bases and J by 4 bases, and 18 bases separated the two germline ends. The CDR3 length is 15 residues. CDR3 coding DNA: TGTGCCACCAGCTTCCCCCTAGCCGGCAGTTACGAGCAGTACTTC. It codes for CATSFPLAGSYEQYF.

The gene calls are TRBV28 and TRBJ1-5, with D perhaps matching TRBD1 (5 bases). Trimming pared 5 bases from V and 4 bases from J, leaving 9 bases between. The germline CDR1 and CDR2 sequences are MDHEN and SYDVKM. There are 13 residues in the CDR3. Here the CDR3 DNA reads TGTGCCAGCAGTAGTCCAGGGAATCAGCCCCAGCATTTT. This sequence encodes CASSSPGNQPQHF.

This chain links TRBV11-3 with TRBJ2-3, with D possibly matching TRBD1 (7 bases). The germline V and J ends were trimmed by 5 bases and 4 bases, with 19 bases remaining between them. The CDR3 extends over 16 amino acids. Germline V lookup: CDR1 SGHNT, CDR2 YENEEA. CDR3 sequence reads: CASSPGAGGNADTQYF. In DNA form, the CDR3 reads TGTGCCAGCAGCCCTGGGGCAGGGGGGAACGCAGATACGCAGTATTTT. Full variable domain (remainder filled in from reference TRBV11-3 and TRBJ2-3): EAGVVQSPRYKIIEKKQPVAFWCNPISGHNTLYWYLQNLGQGPELLIRYENEEAVDDSQLPKDRFSAERLKGVDSTLKIQPAELGDSAVYLCASSPGAGGNADTQYFGPGTRLTVL.

The rearrangement joins TRBV19 to TRBJ1-2; D not certain. Per the germline V gene, CDR1 is LNHDA and CDR2 is SQIVND (reference sequence). The CDR3 consists of 11 residues. V lost 4 bases to trimming and J lost 7 bases, with 7 bases between them. The CDR3 DNA follows: TGTGCCAGTAGTAAAGGGTTTGGCTACACCTTC. Its protein is CASSKGFGYTF. Complete variable domain (other parts from reference TRBV19 and TRBJ1-2): DGGITQSPKYLFRKEGQNVTLSCEQNLNHDAMYWYRQDPGQGLRLIYYSQIVNDFQKGDIAEGYSVSREKKESFPLTVTSAQKNPTAFYLCASSKGFGYTFGSGTRLTVV.

The chain links TRBV11-3 to TRBJ2-7; 12 bases line up with TRBD1. The germline gives CDR1 SGHNT, CDR2 YENEEA. The CDR3 is 13 amino acids. Trimming at V came to 9 bases and at J to 7 bases, leaving 7 bases not matched to a gene. The CDR3 nucleotides read TGTGCCAGACCGGGACAGGGGGCGGGGGAGCAGTACTTC. Translation gives CARPGQGAGEQYF.

J is TRBJ2-3 and V is TRBV6-5; 9 bases map to TRBD2. With 6 bases clipped from V and 6 bases from J, the junction kept 10 bases outside the gene matches. Germline V gene data show CDR1 as MNHEY and CDR2 as SVGAGI. The CDR3 is made up of 15 amino acids. The CDR3 loop reads CASREGGRVGDTQYF. CDR3 bases: TGTGCCAGCAGAGAGGGCGGGAGGGTAGGGGATACGCAGTATTTT.

The genes are TRBV6-4 and TRBJ2-3; D tentatively reads TRBD1 or TRBD2 (6 bases each). CDR3 length: 15 amino acids. CDR1 and CDR2 from the germline V gene are MRHNA and SNTAGT. V shed 1 base and J shed 6 bases, with 14 bases lying between them. CDR3 in DNA: TGTGCCAGCAGTGACTTAAGGAGGGGGTCCGATACGCAGTATTTT. It specifies CASSDLRRGSDTQYF.

The chain joins TRBV6-5 to TRBJ1-5, with D perhaps TRBD1 (5 bases). The CDR3 spans 13 residues. The germline V and J ends were trimmed by 6 bases and 4 bases, with 10 bases remaining between them. CDR1 and CDR2 from the germline V gene are MNHEY and SVGAGI. The CDR3 coding sequence is TGTGCCAGCAGGCGGGACGGAAATCAGCCCCAGCATTTT. As protein: CASRRDGNQPQHF.

This clone showed up just a few times. This chain connects TRBV27 to TRBJ1-4; no clear D. Trimming left V 2 bases short and J 0 bases short, with 10 bases between. Germline V gives CDR1 MNHEY, CDR2 SMNVEV (reference sequence). The CDR3 consists of 16 residues. This CDR3 reads CASSLNPIATNEKLFF. The CDR3 coding sequence is TGTGCCAGCAGTTTAAACCCAATCGCAACTAATGAAAAACTGTTTTTT.

This rearrangement joins TRBV2 to TRBJ2-7; TRBD1 aligns across 7 bases. The trim removed 6 bases at V and 0 bases at J, leaving 14 bases unmatched. CDR3 length: 17 residues. Germline-derived CDR1 and CDR2 are SNHLY and FYNNEI. The CDR3 DNA follows: TGTGCCAGCAGCCAACCACCGGGACAGCGGAGCTCCTACGAGCAGTACTTC. Residues: CASSQPPGQRSSYEQYF. The full variable domain, its missing parts supplied by reference TRBV2 and TRBJ2-7, is EPEVTQTPSHQVTQMGQEVILRCVPISNHLYFYWYRQILGQKVEFLVSFYNNEISEKSEIFDDQFSVERPDGSNFTLKIRSTKLEDSAMYFCASSQPPGQRSSYEQYFGPGTRLTVT.

This clone was picked up one time. The chain joins TRBV27 to TRBJ2-2; D gene ambiguous. The germline V gene has CDR1 MNHEY and CDR2 SMNVEV (reference sequence). V lost 6 bases to trimming and J lost 6 bases, with 14 bases between them. The CDR3 has 14 amino acids. The CDR3 DNA follows: TGTGCCAGCAGACCTCTAAGGGTGGCCGGGGAGCTGTTTTTT. Its protein product is CASRPLRVAGELFF.

The rearrangement uses TRBV2 and TRBJ2-7, with 9 bases aligning to TRBD2. Trimming cost V 0 bases and J 7 bases; bases outside gene matches: 7. The CDR3 is 15 amino acids. The germline V gene encodes CDR1 SNHLY and CDR2 FYNNEI. This CDR3 reads CASSEAAGGPGEQYF. The CDR3 nucleotides read TGTGCCAGCAGTGAAGCGGCGGGAGGGCCGGGAGAGCAGTACTTC. Looking up the rest from reference TRBV2 and TRBJ2-7 gives the full variable domain: EPEVTQTPSHQVTQMGQEVILRCVPISNHLYFYWYRQILGQKVEFLVSFYNNEISEKSEIFDDQFSVERPDGSNFTLKIRSTKLEDSAMYFCASSEAAGGPGEQYFGPGTRLTVT.

This sequence joins TRBV19 and TRBJ2-1, with 11 bases matching TRBD1. Germline V lookup: CDR1 LNHDA, CDR2 SQIVND (reference sequence). Trimming cost V 2 bases and J 10 bases; bases outside gene matches: 7. CDR3 size: 15 residues. The CDR3 loop is CASSISGTGGREQFF. Written as DNA, the CDR3 is TGTGCCAGTAGTATATCCGGGACAGGGGGGAGGGAGCAGTTCTTC.

The V gene is TRBV7-9, the J gene TRBJ2-3; no clear D gene. Germline V gives CDR1 SEHNR, CDR2 FQNEAQ (reference sequence). V lost 5 bases and J lost 1, with 13 bases in between. The CDR3 has 15 amino acids. CDR3: CASSIGVGGTDTQYF. The CDR3 DNA reads as TGTGCCAGCAGCATCGGAGTCGGTGGCACAGATACGCAGTATTTT.

This clone is a singleton in its sample. The chain uses TRBV29-1 and TRBJ2-2, with D possibly being TRBD1 (6 bases). The ends were cut back, 7 bases at V and 1 base at J, with 7 bases in the middle. There are 12 residues in the CDR3. CDR1 SQVTM and CDR2 ANQGSEA come from the germline V gene. The CDR3 DNA reads TGCAGCGGGGGACAGAACACCGGGGAGCTGTTTTTT. Translated: CSGGQNTGELFF.